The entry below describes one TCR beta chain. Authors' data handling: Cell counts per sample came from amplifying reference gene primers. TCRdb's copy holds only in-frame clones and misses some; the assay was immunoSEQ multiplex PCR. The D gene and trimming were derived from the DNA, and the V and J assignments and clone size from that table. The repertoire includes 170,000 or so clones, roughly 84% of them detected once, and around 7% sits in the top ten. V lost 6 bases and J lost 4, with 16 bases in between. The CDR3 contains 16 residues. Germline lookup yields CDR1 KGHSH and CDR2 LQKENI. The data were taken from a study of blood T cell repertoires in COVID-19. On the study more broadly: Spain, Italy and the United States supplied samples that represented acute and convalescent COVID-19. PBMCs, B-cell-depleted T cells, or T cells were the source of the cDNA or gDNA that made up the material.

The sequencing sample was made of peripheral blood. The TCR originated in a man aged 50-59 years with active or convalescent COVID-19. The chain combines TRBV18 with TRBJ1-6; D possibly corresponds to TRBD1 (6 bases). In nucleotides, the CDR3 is TGTGCCAGCTCGCTACAGGGTCCCAAGTATAATTCACCCCTCCACTTT. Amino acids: CASSLQGPKYNSPLHF.